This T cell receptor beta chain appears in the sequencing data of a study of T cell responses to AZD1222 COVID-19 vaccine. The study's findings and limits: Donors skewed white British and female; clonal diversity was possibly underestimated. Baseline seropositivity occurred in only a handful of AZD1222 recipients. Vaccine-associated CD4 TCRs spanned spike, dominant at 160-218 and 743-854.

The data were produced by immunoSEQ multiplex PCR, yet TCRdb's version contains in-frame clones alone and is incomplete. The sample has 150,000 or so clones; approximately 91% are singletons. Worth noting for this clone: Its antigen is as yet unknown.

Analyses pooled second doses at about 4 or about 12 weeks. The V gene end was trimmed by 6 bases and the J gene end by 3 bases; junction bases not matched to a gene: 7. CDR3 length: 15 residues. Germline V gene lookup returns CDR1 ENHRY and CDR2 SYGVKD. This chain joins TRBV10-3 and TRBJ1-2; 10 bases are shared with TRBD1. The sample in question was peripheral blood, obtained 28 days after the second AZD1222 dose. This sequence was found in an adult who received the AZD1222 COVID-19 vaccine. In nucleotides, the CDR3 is TGTGCCATCAGCGAGGGGACAGGGGCTTACTATGGCTACACCTTC. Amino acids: CAISEGTGAYYGYTF.